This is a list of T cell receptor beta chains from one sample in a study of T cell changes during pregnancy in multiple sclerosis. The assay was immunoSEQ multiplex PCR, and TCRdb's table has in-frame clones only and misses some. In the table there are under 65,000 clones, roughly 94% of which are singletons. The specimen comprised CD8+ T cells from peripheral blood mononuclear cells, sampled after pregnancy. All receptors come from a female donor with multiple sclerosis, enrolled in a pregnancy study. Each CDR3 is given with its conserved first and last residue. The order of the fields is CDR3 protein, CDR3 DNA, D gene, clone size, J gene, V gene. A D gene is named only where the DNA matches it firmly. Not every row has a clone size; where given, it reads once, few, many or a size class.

CDR3: CASSLMTSGSGGEQFF
DNA: TGTGCCAGCAGTTTAATGACTAGCGGGAGTGGCGGAGAGCAGTTCTTC
D: TRBD2
size: NA
J: TRBJ2-1
V: TRBV27

CDR3: CASIPRQGHYEQYF
DNA: TGTGCCAGCATCCCAAGACAGGGCCACTACGAGCAGTACTTC
D: TRBD1
size: NA
J: TRBJ2-7
V: TRBV5-8

CDR3: CASSTHRGASTDTQYF
DNA: TGTGCCAGTAGTACCCACAGGGGGGCTAGCACAGATACGCAGTATTTT
D: TRBD1
size: NA
J: TRBJ2-3
V: TRBV19

CDR3: CASSSGISLTGELFF
DNA: TGTGCCAGCAGCTCAGGGATTTCTCTCACCGGGGAGCTGTTTTTT
D: NA
size: NA
J: TRBJ2-2
V: TRBV7-6

CDR3: CASSIGHTNTEAFF
DNA: TGTGCCAGTAGTATTGGACATACGAACACTGAAGCTTTCTTT
D: NA
size: NA
J: TRBJ1-1
V: TRBV19

CDR3: CSVESQVPYEQYF
DNA: TGCAGCGTTGAATCCCAGGTTCCCTACGAGCAGTACTTC
D: NA
size: NA
J: TRBJ2-7
V: TRBV29-1

CDR3: CASKGQDLNQPQHF
DNA: TGTGCCAGCAAGGGACAGGACTTAAATCAGCCCCAGCATTTT
D: TRBD1
size: NA
J: TRBJ1-5
V: TRBV6-1

CDR3: CASSHRLAGLTDTQYF
DNA: TGTGCCAGCAGCCATCGACTAGCGGGACTCACAGATACGCAGTATTTT
D: TRBD2
size: NA
J: TRBJ2-3
V: TRBV27

CDR3: CASSQGPGDYEQYF
DNA: TGCGCCAGCAGCCAAGGCCCAGGGGACTACGAGCAGTACTTC
D: NA
size: NA
J: TRBJ2-7
V: TRBV4-1

CDR3: CASRPTGSSAYGYTF
DNA: TGTGCCAGCAGGCCGACAGGGTCCAGCGCCTATGGCTACACCTTC
D: TRBD1
size: NA
J: TRBJ1-2
V: TRBV6-5

CDR3: CASSELGASGDYEQYF
DNA: TGTGCCAGCAGTGAACTGGGGGCTAGCGGGGACTACGAGCAGTACTTC
D: TRBD2
size: NA
J: TRBJ2-7
V: TRBV6-1

CDR3: CASSLFDRGDGYTF
DNA: TGCGCCAGCAGCCTCTTCGACAGGGGGGATGGCTACACCTTC
D: TRBD1
size: NA
J: TRBJ1-2
V: TRBV4-3

CDR3: CASSDGTSGTYEQYF
DNA: TGTGCCAGCAGTGACGGGACTAGCGGTACCTACGAGCAGTACTTC
D: TRBD2
size: NA
J: TRBJ2-7
V: TRBV6-6

CDR3: CASSESLYTGELFF
DNA: TGCGCCAGCAGTGAGTCTTTATACACCGGGGAGCTGTTTTTT
D: NA
size: NA
J: TRBJ2-2
V: TRBV10-1

CDR3: CASSWGTAQETQYF
DNA: TGTGCCAGCAGCTGGGGGACAGCTCAAGAGACCCAGTACTTC
D: TRBD1
size: NA
J: TRBJ2-5
V: TRBV13

CDR3: CASSSGLAGDTQYF
DNA: TGTGCCAGCAGCTCCGGACTAGCTGGTGATACGCAGTATTTT
D: TRBD2
size: NA
J: TRBJ2-3
V: TRBV9

CDR3: CSVIRDTGELFF
DNA: TGCAGCGTTATCAGGGACACCGGGGAGCTGTTTTTT
D: NA
size: NA
J: TRBJ2-2
V: TRBV29-1

CDR3: CAWSVMGGETQYF
DNA: TGTGCCTGGAGTGTTATGGGAGGAGAGACCCAGTACTTC
D: NA
size: NA
J: TRBJ2-5
V: TRBV30

CDR3: CASSVESGGSTEAFF
DNA: TGTGCCAGCAGCGTAGAGTCGGGGGGGAGCACTGAAGCTTTCTTT
D: NA
size: NA
J: TRBJ1-1
V: TRBV9

CDR3: CASSLGLSTEAFF
DNA: TGTGCCAGCAGTCTGGGACTGAGCACTGAAGCTTTCTTT
D: NA
size: NA
J: TRBJ1-1
V: TRBV28

CDR3: CASRGARGNTEAFF
DNA: TGTGCCAGCAGGGGGGCAAGAGGGAACACTGAAGCTTTCTTT
D: NA
size: NA
J: TRBJ1-1
V: TRBV6-6

CDR3: CASSPGGNEQFF
DNA: TGTGCCAGCAGCCCGGGAGGCAATGAGCAGTTCTTC
D: TRBD2
size: NA
J: TRBJ2-1
V: TRBV6-5

CDR3: CASSLQGSNEQYF
DNA: TGTGCCAGCAGCTTGCAGGGTAGCAACGAGCAGTACTTC
D: NA
size: NA
J: TRBJ2-7
V: TRBV5-8

CDR3: CAISDRSAEQFF
DNA: TGTGCCATCAGTGATAGGAGCGCCGAGCAGTTCTTC
D: NA
size: once
J: TRBJ2-1
V: TRBV10-3

CDR3: CASSMLGGRGSYNEQFF
DNA: TGTGCCAGTAGTATGTTAGGCGGGAGGGGCTCCTACAATGAGCAGTTCTTC
D: TRBD2
size: NA
J: TRBJ2-1
V: TRBV19

CDR3: CSVEDREGVVTEAFF
DNA: TGCAGCGTTGAAGATCGGGAGGGGGTAGTCACTGAAGCTTTCTTT
D: NA
size: NA
J: TRBJ1-1
V: TRBV29-1

CDR3: CASSLQAYGEQFF
DNA: TGTGCCAGCAGCTTGCAAGCGTACGGTGAGCAGTTCTTC
D: NA
size: NA
J: TRBJ2-1
V: TRBV5-6

CDR3: CASSSRDSYEQYF
DNA: TGTGCCAGCAGCAGCCGGGACAGCTACGAGCAGTACTTC
D: TRBD1
size: NA
J: TRBJ2-7
V: TRBV7-9

CDR3: CASSWTGPNQPQHF
DNA: TGTGCCAGTAGTTGGACAGGCCCAAATCAGCCCCAGCATTTT
D: TRBD1
size: few
J: TRBJ1-5
V: TRBV19

CDR3: CASSWTGSEAFF
DNA: TGTGCCAGCAGCTGGACAGGGTCTGAAGCTTTCTTT
D: TRBD1
size: NA
J: TRBJ1-1
V: TRBV5-5

CDR3: CASSPRDRAYEQYF
DNA: TGCGCCAGCAGCCCGCGGGACAGGGCCTACGAGCAGTACTTC
D: TRBD1
size: once
J: TRBJ2-7
V: TRBV4-1

CDR3: CASSWTSGNTDTQYF
DNA: TGTGCCAGCAGTTGGACTAGCGGAAACACAGATACGCAGTATTTT
D: TRBD2
size: NA
J: TRBJ2-3
V: TRBV27

CDR3: CAMGGLNGFF
DNA: TGTGCCATGGGGGGTCTGAACGGTTTCTTT
D: NA
size: NA
J: TRBJ1-1
V: TRBV2

CDR3: CASSLGTGVADTQYF
DNA: TGTGCCAGCAGTTTAGGGACAGGGGTCGCAGATACGCAGTATTTT
D: TRBD1
size: NA
J: TRBJ2-3
V: TRBV27

CDR3: CASSELLTAGPLNTEAFF
DNA: TGCGCCAGCAGCGAGTTGTTGACGGCAGGCCCCCTGAACACTGAAGCTTTCTTT
D: NA
size: NA
J: TRBJ1-1
V: TRBV5-1

CDR3: CAISFDPGNEQFF
DNA: TGTGCCATCAGCTTCGATCCCGGGAATGAGCAGTTCTTC
D: NA
size: NA
J: TRBJ2-1
V: TRBV10-3

CDR3: CASSQDFWGATLDNEQFF
DNA: TGCGCCAGCAGCCAAGATTTTTGGGGCGCAACCCTTGACAATGAGCAGTTCTTC
D: NA
size: NA
J: TRBJ2-1
V: TRBV4-3

CDR3: CASSGELTDTQYF
DNA: TGTGCCAGTAGTGGGGAGCTAACAGATACGCAGTATTTT
D: NA
size: NA
J: TRBJ2-3
V: TRBV19

CDR3: CASSGYTGGLQHF
DNA: TGCGCCAGCAGTGGTTATACAGGGGGTCTCCAGCATTTT
D: TRBD1
size: NA
J: TRBJ1-5
V: TRBV10-1

CDR3: CASRTSLAGRDVQYF
DNA: TGTGCCAGCAGGACGTCTCTAGCGGGGCGAGACGTGCAGTACTTC
D: TRBD2
size: NA
J: TRBJ2-7
V: TRBV2

CDR3: CASSLGTTLGDTEAFF
DNA: TGCGCCAGCAGCTTGGGTACTACCCTAGGGGACACTGAAGCTTTCTTT
D: NA
size: NA
J: TRBJ1-1
V: TRBV5-1

CDR3: CASSPSGTPYNEQFF
DNA: TGTGCCAGCAGTCCCAGCGGGACCCCCTACAATGAGCAGTTCTTC
D: TRBD2
size: NA
J: TRBJ2-1
V: TRBV27

CDR3: CASSLNREIGTDTQYF
DNA: TGTGCCAGCAGCTTAAACAGGGAGATCGGCACAGATACGCAGTATTTT
D: NA
size: NA
J: TRBJ2-3
V: TRBV7-9

CDR3: CASCGGNLAKNIQYF
DNA: TGTGCCAGCTGCGGGGGGAATCTAGCCAAAAACATTCAGTACTTC
D: TRBD2
size: NA
J: TRBJ2-4
V: TRBV7-9

CDR3: CASSWASGELFF
DNA: TGTGCCAGCAGTTGGGCCTCCGGGGAGCTGTTTTTT
D: NA
size: NA
J: TRBJ2-2
V: TRBV5-6

CDR3: CASSLPGPGIYEQYF
DNA: TGTGCCAGCAGTTTACCTGGACCGGGGATTTACGAGCAGTACTTC
D: NA
size: few
J: TRBJ2-7
V: TRBV27

CDR3: CASSQDPGQINEQYF
DNA: TGTGCCAGCAGCCAAGATCCGGGACAGATCAACGAGCAGTACTTC
D: TRBD1
size: once
J: TRBJ2-7
V: TRBV14

CDR3: CAGSDGSFNEKLFF
DNA: TGTGCCGGTTCTGACGGGTCTTTCAATGAAAAACTGTTTTTT
D: NA
size: NA
J: TRBJ1-4
V: TRBV28

CDR3: CASSLGTSSFSYEQYF
DNA: TGTGCCAGCAGCTTAGGGACTAGCTCATTTTCCTACGAGCAGTACTTC
D: TRBD2
size: once
J: TRBJ2-7
V: TRBV7-2

CDR3: CASSPPGAREQFF
DNA: TGTGCCAGCAGCCCGCCGGGAGCCCGAGAGCAGTTCTTC
D: NA
size: NA
J: TRBJ2-1
V: TRBV7-2

CDR3: CASSQDPSGSIEQYF
DNA: TGCGCCAGCAGCCAAGACCCTAGCGGGAGTATCGAGCAGTACTTC
D: TRBD2
size: NA
J: TRBJ2-7
V: TRBV4-1

CDR3: CASSSGLAGYEQYF
DNA: TGTGCCAGCAGTTCGGGACTAGCGGGGTACGAGCAGTACTTC
D: TRBD2
size: NA
J: TRBJ2-7
V: TRBV27

CDR3: CASSLTGTGGINEQFF
DNA: TGCGCCAGCAGCTTAACCGGGACAGGGGGCATCAATGAGCAGTTCTTC
D: TRBD1
size: NA
J: TRBJ2-1
V: TRBV5-1

CDR3: CASSRRRDSLTNEKLFF
DNA: TGTGCCAGCAGTCGAAGACGGGACAGCTTAACTAATGAAAAACTGTTTTTT
D: TRBD1
size: NA
J: TRBJ1-4
V: TRBV14

CDR3: CASSFGGNTEAFF
DNA: TGTGCCAGCAGTTTCGGCGGGAACACTGAAGCTTTCTTT
D: NA
size: NA
J: TRBJ1-1
V: TRBV27